The clone carrying this TCR beta chain was observed a single time. Its antigen is not identified. CDR3 length: 15 residues. V shed 4 bases and J shed 1 base, with 13 bases lying between them. Germline loops: CDR1 SGHDN, CDR2 FVKESK. The record originates from a study of shared clonotypes between healthy human individuals. Whole-study results and caveats: For naive CD4 cells, roughly 4.6% of clonotypes were shared across a handful of donors.

The authors loaded around 200 ng DNA, approximately 30,000 T cell genomes, into sorted-subset replicate PCRs. Assay: immunoSEQ multiplex PCR; the TCRdb copy retains only in-frame clones and omits some. The profile shows under 1,100,000 clones, around 74% of them singletons. Among the donors, all were Caucasian adults who lived in Nashville, Tennessee. A split of CD4+ cells into CD45RA+ naive and CD45RA-negative memory subsets was performed. The clonotype was recovered from a man aged 18 to 35 in good health. The sequencing sample was made of memory CD4+ T cells sorted from blood. Subset meaning: CD45RA-negative fraction. The chain links TRBV14 to TRBJ1-2; D might be TRBD1 (5 bases). The CDR3 DNA sequence: TGTGCCAGCAGCCCGGGACTCCCGATTAACTATGGCTACACCTTC. Amino acid sequence: CASSPGLPINYGYTF.